What follows is one T cell receptor beta chain and its context. The antigen is undetermined. The germline V gene encodes CDR1 MGHRA and CDR2 YSYEKL. This CDR3 is 15 amino acids long. V dropped 4 bases and J dropped 3; count of bases not matched to a gene: 9. These data originate in a study of T cell responses to AZD1222 COVID-19 vaccine. Study-level points and caveats: Scientists sampled the repertoires only once the peak T cell response had passed. Vaccination with two AZD1222 doses was followed by a rise in Spike-specific TCR breadth and depth. Clonal diversity may have been underestimated in mostly white British donors.

This table comes from immunoSEQ multiplex PCR, and its TCRdb copy is limited to in-frame clones, with some not included. This sample has about 150,000 clones, with about nine tenths found just once. The receptor's source is an adult in good health. The sequences come from peripheral blood, collected on day 0 of AZD1222 vaccination. The V and J genes are TRBV4-1 and TRBJ2-7, with 7 bases identical to TRBD2. In DNA, the CDR3 is TGCGCCAGCAGCCCGTGGGCTAGCGGACTCTACGAGCAGTACTTC. This gives the protein CASSPWASGLYEQYF.